These T cell receptor beta chains were read from a single sample in a study of blood T cell repertoires in COVID-19. The data were produced by immunoSEQ multiplex PCR, yet TCRdb's version contains in-frame clones alone and is incomplete. The sample holds roughly 400,000 clones, about 90% seen once. Sequencing was carried out using PBMCs or T cells enriched from blood (not recorded which). These receptors all stem from a man aged 18 to 35 who had recovered from COVID-19. CDR3s include the opening cysteine and the closing phenylalanine or tryptophan. Each record gives: D gene, J gene, V gene, clone size, CDR3 protein, CDR3 DNA. The D gene is left open where the match is weak. Size tells how often a clone was seen (once, few, many) or the class of an expanded clone, and some rows leave it out.

D gene: .
J gene: TRBJ1-6
V gene: TRBV5-4
clone size: .
CDR3 protein: CASSYYNSPLHF
CDR3 DNA: TGTGCCAGCAGTTACTATAATTCACCCCTCCACTTT

D gene: .
J gene: TRBJ2-7
V gene: TRBV27
clone size: .
CDR3 protein: CASSLFRGRNEQYF
CDR3 DNA: TGTGCCAGCAGTTTATTCAGGGGACGAAACGAGCAGTACTTC

D gene: .
J gene: TRBJ1-4
V gene: TRBV3-1/TRBV3-2
clone size: .
CDR3 protein: CASNPQGMDEKLFF
CDR3 DNA: TGTGCCAGCAACCCTCAGGGGATGGATGAAAAACTGTTTTTT

D gene: .
J gene: TRBJ2-6
V gene: TRBV2
clone size: .
CDR3 protein: CASSRGGGANVLTF
CDR3 DNA: TGTGCCAGCAGCAGGGGTGGTGGGGCCAACGTCCTGACTTTC

D gene: TRBD1
J gene: TRBJ1-2
V gene: TRBV7-8
clone size: .
CDR3 protein: CASSLVADRAFGYTF
CDR3 DNA: TGTGCCAGCAGCTTAGTAGCGGACAGGGCGTTTGGCTACACCTTC

D gene: TRBD1
J gene: TRBJ1-1
V gene: TRBV10-3
clone size: .
CDR3 protein: CAIRGDRGNTEAFF
CDR3 DNA: TGTGCCATCAGGGGGGACAGGGGCAACACTGAAGCTTTCTTT

D gene: .
J gene: TRBJ1-1
V gene: TRBV28
clone size: .
CDR3 protein: CASGRVEAFF
CDR3 DNA: TGTGCCAGCGGGAGGGTTGAAGCTTTCTTT

D gene: TRBD1
J gene: TRBJ1-1
V gene: TRBV28
clone size: .
CDR3 protein: CASRGNTGGRAEAFF
CDR3 DNA: TGTGCCAGCAGGGGAAATACAGGGGGTCGGGCTGAAGCTTTCTTT

D gene: TRBD1
J gene: TRBJ1-2
V gene: TRBV3-1/TRBV3-2
clone size: .
CDR3 protein: CASSQPGQGLSYTF
CDR3 DNA: TGTGCCAGCAGCCAACCGGGACAGGGTTTAAGCTACACCTTC

D gene: .
J gene: TRBJ1-6
V gene: TRBV28
clone size: .
CDR3 protein: CASSPGQTNSPLHF
CDR3 DNA: TGTGCCAGCAGTCCCGGACAGACCAATTCACCCCTCCACTTT

D gene: TRBD2
J gene: TRBJ2-3
V gene: TRBV14
clone size: once
CDR3 protein: CASSPPGLASDTQYF
CDR3 DNA: TGTGCCAGCAGCCCGCCGGGACTAGCGAGCGATACGCAGTATTTT

D gene: .
J gene: TRBJ1-5
V gene: TRBV6-5
clone size: .
CDR3 protein: CASSYSSVERNQPQHF
CDR3 DNA: TGTGCCAGCAGTTACTCGAGCGTGGAACGCAATCAGCCCCAGCATTTT

D gene: TRBD1
J gene: TRBJ2-3
V gene: TRBV5-6
clone size: .
CDR3 protein: CASSWATGSTDTQYF
CDR3 DNA: TGTGCCAGCAGTTGGGCGACAGGGAGCACAGATACGCAGTATTTT

D gene: .
J gene: TRBJ2-3
V gene: TRBV4-1
clone size: .
CDR3 protein: CASSQGVPSTDTQYF
CDR3 DNA: TGCGCCAGCAGCCAAGGCGTACCGAGCACAGATACGCAGTATTTT

D gene: .
J gene: TRBJ1-2
V gene: TRBV6-1
clone size: .
CDR3 protein: CASSDRKYGYTF
CDR3 DNA: TGTGCCAGCAGTGACAGGAAGTATGGCTACACCTTC

D gene: .
J gene: TRBJ1-6
V gene: TRBV18
clone size: .
CDR3 protein: CASSPGSGQLRPLHF
CDR3 DNA: TGTGCCAGCTCACCAGGCTCAGGACAGCTTAGACCCCTCCACTTT

D gene: TRBD2
J gene: TRBJ2-3
V gene: TRBV6-4
clone size: .
CDR3 protein: CASSEAGGTDTQYF
CDR3 DNA: TGTGCCAGCAGTGAAGCGGGGGGCACAGATACGCAGTATTTT

D gene: .
J gene: TRBJ2-5
V gene: TRBV13
clone size: .
CDR3 protein: CASSLLSAQETQYF
CDR3 DNA: TGTGCCAGCAGCTTACTGAGCGCGCAAGAGACCCAGTACTTC

D gene: .
J gene: TRBJ2-1
V gene: TRBV5-1
clone size: .
CDR3 protein: CASSLGQGGPLSEQFF
CDR3 DNA: TGCGCCAGCAGCTTGGGACAGGGAGGACCACTCAGTGAGCAGTTCTTC

D gene: TRBD2
J gene: TRBJ2-1
V gene: TRBV4-1
clone size: once
CDR3 protein: CATSARPLAVSYNEQFF
CDR3 DNA: TGCGCCACCTCCGCTAGGCCACTAGCGGTCTCCTACAATGAGCAGTTCTTC

D gene: TRBD2
J gene: TRBJ2-1
V gene: TRBV9
clone size: .
CDR3 protein: CASSVGTSGKDEQFF
CDR3 DNA: TGTGCCAGCAGCGTAGGGACTAGCGGGAAGGATGAGCAGTTCTTC

D gene: .
J gene: TRBJ2-7
V gene: TRBV28
clone size: .
CDR3 protein: CASSEIGADPYEQYF
CDR3 DNA: TGTGCCAGCAGTGAAATCGGAGCAGACCCTTACGAGCAGTACTTC

D gene: TRBD2
J gene: TRBJ2-7
V gene: TRBV19
clone size: .
CDR3 protein: CASSGIAGAQTYEQYF
CDR3 DNA: TGTGCCAGTAGCGGAATAGCGGGAGCGCAAACCTACGAGCAGTACTTC